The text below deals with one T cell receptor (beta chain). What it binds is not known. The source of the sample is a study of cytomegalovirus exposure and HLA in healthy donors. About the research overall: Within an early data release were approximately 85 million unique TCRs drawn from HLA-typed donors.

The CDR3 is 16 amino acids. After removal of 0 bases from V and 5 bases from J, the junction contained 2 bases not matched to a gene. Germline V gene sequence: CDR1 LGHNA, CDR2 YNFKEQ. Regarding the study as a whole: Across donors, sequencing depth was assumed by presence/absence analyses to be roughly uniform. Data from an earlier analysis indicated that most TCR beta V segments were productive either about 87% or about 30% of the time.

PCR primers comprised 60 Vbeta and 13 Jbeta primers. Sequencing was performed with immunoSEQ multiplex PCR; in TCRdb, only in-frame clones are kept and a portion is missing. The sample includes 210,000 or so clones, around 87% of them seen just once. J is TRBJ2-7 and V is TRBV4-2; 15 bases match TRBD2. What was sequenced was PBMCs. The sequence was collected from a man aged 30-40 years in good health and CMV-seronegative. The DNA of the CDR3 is TGTGCCAGCAGCCAAGAGGGACTAGCGGGAGGCCACGAGCAGTACTTC. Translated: CASSQEGLAGGHEQYF.